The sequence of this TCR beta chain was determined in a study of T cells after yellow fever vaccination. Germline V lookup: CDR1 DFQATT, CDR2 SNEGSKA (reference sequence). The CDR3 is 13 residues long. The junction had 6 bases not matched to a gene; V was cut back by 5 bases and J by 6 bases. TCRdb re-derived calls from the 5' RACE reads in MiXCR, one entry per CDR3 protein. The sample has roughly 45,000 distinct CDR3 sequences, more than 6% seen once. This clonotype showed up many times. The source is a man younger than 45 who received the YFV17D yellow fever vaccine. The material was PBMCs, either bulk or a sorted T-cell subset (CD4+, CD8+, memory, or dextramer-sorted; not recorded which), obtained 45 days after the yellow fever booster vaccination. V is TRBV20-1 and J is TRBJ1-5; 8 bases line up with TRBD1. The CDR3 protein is CSARQGAVQPQHF. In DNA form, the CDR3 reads TGCAGTGCTCGCCAGGGGGCGGTTCAGCCCCAGCATTTT.